In its sample, the clone carrying this T cell receptor beta chain was seen a few times. The data originate from a study of radiation and T cells in renal cell carcinoma. Germline V gene lookup returns CDR1 SEHNR and CDR2 FQNEAQ (reference sequence). The CDR3 spans 15 residues. Deletions cut 1 base from V and 0 bases from J, with 7 bases between. This table comes from immunoSEQ multiplex PCR, and its TCRdb copy is limited to in-frame clones, with some not included. Altogether roughly 120,000 clones are present, over 75% being singletons, with the ten largest covering under 2.5%. Time point reported: blood 2 weeks post-SBRT. Sample treatment: 15 Gy SBRT to primary tumor, nephrectomy 4 weeks later.

The chain combines TRBV7-9 with TRBJ1-5; maybe TRBD1 (5 bases). The sequence came from a woman in her fifties or sixties with renal cell carcinoma. Sequencing used blood, obtained from a patient whose treatment included radiotherapy and nephrectomy. The CDR3 region is CASSLGGDSNQPQHF. The CDR3 DNA is TGTGCCAGCAGCTTAGGGGGGGATAGCAATCAGCCCCAGCATTTT. Full variable domain (outside the CDR3, taken from reference TRBV7-9 and TRBJ1-5): DTGVSQNPRHKITKRGQNVTFRCDPISEHNRLYWYRQTLGQGPEFLTYFQNEAQLEKSRLLSDRFSAERPKGSFSTLEIQRTEQGDSAMYLCASSLGGDSNQPQHFGDGTRLSIL.